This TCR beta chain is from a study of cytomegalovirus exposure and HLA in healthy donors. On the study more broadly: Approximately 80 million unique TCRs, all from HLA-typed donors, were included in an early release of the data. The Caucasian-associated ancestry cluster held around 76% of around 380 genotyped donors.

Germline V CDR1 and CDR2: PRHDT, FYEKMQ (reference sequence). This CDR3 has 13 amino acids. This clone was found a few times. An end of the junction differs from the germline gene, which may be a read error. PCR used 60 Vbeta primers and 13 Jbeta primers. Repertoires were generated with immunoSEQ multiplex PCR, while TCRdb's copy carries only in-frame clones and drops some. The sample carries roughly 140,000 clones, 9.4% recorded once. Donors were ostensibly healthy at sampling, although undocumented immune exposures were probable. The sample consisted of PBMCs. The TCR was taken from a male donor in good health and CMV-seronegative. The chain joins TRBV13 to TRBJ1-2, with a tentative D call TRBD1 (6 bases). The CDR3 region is CARSLAQGYGYTF. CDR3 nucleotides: TGTGCCAGAAGCTTGGCACAGGGCTATGGCTACACCTTC.